This entry lists 9 T cell receptor beta chains sequenced from one sample in a study of beta chain features in type 1 diabetes. The whole isolated RNA underwent reverse transcription, so sequencing captured expressed TCRB transcripts. The protocol was immunoSEQ multiplex PCR, while the TCRdb copy is restricted to in-frame clones and leaves out a portion. The sample carries about 230,000 clones, roughly 9.6% recorded once. The sequenced material came from naive CD4+ T cells from blood. The receptors originated from a woman aged 18 to 35 in good health.

The sample holds a few counts of this clone. The chain is built from TRBV5-1 and TRBJ2-7; D is possibly TRBD2 (6 bases). Trimming took 3 bases from V and 1 from J, leaving 14 bases between them. The length of the CDR3 is 15 residues. Germline CDR1 SGHRS, CDR2 YFSETQ. The CDR3 here is CASSSGWEESYEQYF. The CDR3 DNA sequence: TGCGCCAGCAGCTCTGGGTGGGAGGAATCCTACGAGCAGTACTTC.

This chain joins TRBV19 and TRBJ2-2; 7 nucleotides agree with TRBD1. This CDR3 spans 14 amino acids. Germline V lookup: CDR1 LNHDA, CDR2 SQIVND (reference sequence). After removal of 6 bases from V and 2 bases from J, the junction contained 3 bases not matched to a gene. CDR3 loop: CASSGTANTGELFF. DNA of the CDR3: TGTGCCAGTAGCGGGACAGCAAACACCGGGGAGCTGTTTTTT. Full variable domain (missing parts from reference TRBV19 and TRBJ2-2): DGGITQSPKYLFRKEGQNVTLSCEQNLNHDAMYWYRQDPGQGLRLIYYSQIVNDFQKGDIAEGYSVSREKKESFPLTVTSAQKNPTAFYLCASSGTANTGELFFGEGSRLTVL.

This chain joins TRBV27 and TRBJ2-7, with TRBD2 identical over 11 bases. Looked up from germline, CDR1 is MNHEY and CDR2 is SMNVEV (reference sequence). The junction had 6 bases not matched to a gene; V was cut back by 4 bases and J by 4 bases. CDR3 length: 15 residues. The CDR3 DNA is TGTGCCAGCAGTTCATCGGGACTAGCGGATTACGAGCAGTACTTC. Translating gives CASSSSGLADYEQYF.

The genes are TRBV7-9 and TRBJ2-1, with 14 positions matching TRBD2. This CDR3 region has 15 residues. Looked up from germline, CDR1 is SEHNR and CDR2 is FQNEAQ (reference sequence). J lost 9 bases, V lost 1 base, and 2 bases had no gene match. As DNA, the CDR3 is TGTGCCAGCAGCTTAGTGGGACTAGCGGGGGTTGAGCAGTTCTTC. Protein product: CASSLVGLAGVEQFF.

This clone has more than one count but fewer than ten. The V and J genes are TRBV11-2 and TRBJ1-2; 9 nucleotides agree with TRBD1. V gave up 8 bases and J gave up 4 bases; unmatched junction bases: 11. CDR3 size: 15 residues. Germline-derived CDR1 and CDR2 are SGHAT and FQNNGV. The CDR3 DNA reads TGTGCCAGCCGCATCCCCGGGACAGGGCCCTATGGCTACACCTTC. This encodes CASRIPGTGPYGYTF.

This clone was detected a few times. This rearrangement joins TRBV10-3 to TRBJ1-3, with D unresolved. Germline assignment: CDR1 ENHRY and CDR2 SYGVKD. The CDR3 is 14 residues long. Trimming shortened V by 3 bases and J by 0 bases, and 6 bases separated the two germline ends. The CDR3 region has the DNA TGTGCCATCAGTGACAGTTACTCTGGAAACACCATATATTTT. This gives the protein CAISDSYSGNTIYF.

V gene TRBV6-5 combines with J gene TRBJ2-5; D perhaps matches TRBD2 (7 bases). Trimming removed 4 bases at V and 9 bases at J, with 21 bases between. This CDR3 has 15 amino acids. Per germline, CDR1 MNHEY and CDR2 SVGAGI. In DNA form, the CDR3 reads TGTGCCAGCAGTTCCCGGCGTGGACGGGGGGCGGCCCAGTACTTC. Protein: CASSSRRGRGAAQYF.

The CDR3 nucleotides read TGTGCCAGCAGTGACCAGAGCGGGGCCAGGACCCAGTACTTC. It codes for CASSDQSGARTQYF. V is TRBV2 and J is TRBJ2-5; 7 bases agree with TRBD2. Trimming took 3 bases from V and 7 from J; bases not matched to a gene: 8. CDR3 length: 14 amino acids. Germline V gene sequence: CDR1 SNHLY, CDR2 FYNNEI.

This clone was counted a few times. This chain joins TRBV30 and TRBJ2-7, with 7 bases that match TRBD2. This CDR3 contains 16 residues. The V gene's germline CDR1 is GTSNPN and CDR2 SVGIG (reference sequence). Trimming removed 0 bases from V and 1 base from J; junction bases left unmatched: 9. The CDR3 spells CAWSVPLSSGSYEQYF. For the CDR3, the DNA is TGTGCCTGGAGTGTACCGCTGTCTAGCGGATCCTACGAGCAGTACTTC.